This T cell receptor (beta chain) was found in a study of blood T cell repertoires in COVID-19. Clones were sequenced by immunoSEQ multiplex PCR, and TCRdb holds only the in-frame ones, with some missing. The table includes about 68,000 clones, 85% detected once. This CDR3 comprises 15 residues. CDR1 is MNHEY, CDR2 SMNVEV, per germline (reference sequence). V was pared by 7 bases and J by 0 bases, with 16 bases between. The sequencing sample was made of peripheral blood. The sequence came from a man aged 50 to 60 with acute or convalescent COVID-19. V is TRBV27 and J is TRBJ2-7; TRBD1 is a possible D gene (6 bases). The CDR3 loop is CASIPFADSSYEQYF. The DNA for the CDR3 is TGTGCCAGCATCCCCTTTGCGGACAGCTCCTACGAGCAGTACTTC.